This TCR beta chain emerged from a study of OX40 agonist ivuxolimab in advanced cancers. Across the study: Ivuxolimab, which is an agonistic anti-OX40 (CD134) antibody, was administered to the patients. Partial responses were observed in three patients, of whom one had hepatocellular carcinoma and two had cutaneous melanoma.

Overall study results and limits: Also present in some nonresponders was a low level of normalized T-cell clonal expansion.

Worth noting for this clone: The antigen is undetermined.

The germline gives CDR1 MNHEY, CDR2 SMNVEV (reference sequence). The CDR3 runs 17 residues. V shed 3 bases and J 1 base; nucleotides not matched to a gene: 11. Generated by immunoSEQ multiplex PCR, the TCRdb table keeps only in-frame clones and is missing some. The table includes 80,000 or so clones, roughly 89% detected once. The sequenced sample was CD4+ or CD8+ T cells sorted from blood, obtained in a trial of the OX40 agonist ivuxolimab. The V and J genes are TRBV27 and TRBJ2-7, with 8 bases aligning to TRBD1. This TCR came from an adult with an advanced solid tumor such as melanoma, head and neck, liver or kidney cancer. CDR3: CASSFHFRDRSSYEQYF. The CDR3 DNA follows: TGTGCCAGCAGTTTCCATTTTCGGGACAGGAGTTCCTACGAGCAGTACTTC.